This T cell receptor (beta chain) is drawn from a study of blood T cells in healthy people across ages. Regarding the study as a whole: Age showed a roughly linear inverse relationship with TCR beta diversity per million T cells.

This clonotype was detected many times. The antigen is unknown. V gave up 5 bases and J gave up 2 bases, with 16 bases separating them. There are 15 residues in the CDR3. In germline, CDR1 is SGHTA, CDR2 FQGNSA. Primed by a sample-barcoded 5' primer and a J-beta primer mix, a second PCR proceeded for 7 to 11 cycles. Researchers report that a template-switch adaptor with 12 random nucleotides tagged each cDNA molecule. Via MiXCR, TCRdb re-called the 5' RACE reads, giving one row per CDR3 protein. The table shows 650,000 to 1,000,000 distinct CDR3 sequences, with around 36% occurring only once. The chain has TRBV7-2 and TRBJ2-7; D not resolved. The source material was blood. The sequence was obtained from a man aged 18 to 35 in good health. The CDR3 DNA is TGTGCCAGCAGCGCAAATGGCCCTGGTCCCTACGAGCAGTACTTC. Its protein is CASSANGPGPYEQYF.